These 27 T cell receptor beta chains originate from one sample sequenced in a study of beta chain features in type 1 diabetes. The isolated RNA, all of it, was reverse transcribed, so expressed TCRB transcripts were what got sequenced. Repertoires were generated with immunoSEQ multiplex PCR, while TCRdb's copy carries only in-frame clones and drops some. The table lists about 620,000 clones, around 16% of them singletons. Sequenced material: naive CD4+ T cells from blood. These receptors were obtained from a man younger than 35 in good health.

The chain combines TRBV2 with TRBJ2-5, with 8 bases aligning to TRBD2. Germline CDR1 reads SNHLY; CDR2 reads FYNNEI. Trimming took 4 bases from V and 2 from J; bases not matched to a gene: 6. This CDR3 is 15 amino acids long. CDR3 coding DNA: TGTGCCAGCAGTGCGGTAGGCGGGGGGCAAGAGACCCAGTACTTC. Amino acids: CASSAVGGGQETQYF.

The chain links TRBV7-9 to TRBJ2-7; 11 bases agree with TRBD2. Germline V gene sequence: CDR1 SEHNR, CDR2 FQNEAQ (reference sequence). V was clipped by 5 bases and J by 3 bases; unmatched bases: 6. The CDR3 extends over 15 amino acids. The CDR3 nucleotides are TGTGCCAGCAGCCAACTAGCGGGAGTAAGCTACGAGCAGTACTTC. Translating gives CASSQLAGVSYEQYF.

This clone appeared a few times. The chain couples TRBV4-2 to TRBJ2-1; no clear D gene. The germline V and J ends were trimmed by 7 bases and 7 bases, with 14 bases remaining between them. The CDR3 loop spans 13 amino acids. Germline-derived CDR1 and CDR2 are LGHNA and YNFKEQ. CDR3 in amino acids: CASTPRTGNEQFF. The CDR3, as DNA: TGTGCCAGCACCCCACGGACCGGTAATGAGCAGTTCTTC.

This clone was found a few times. This chain joins TRBV28 and TRBJ2-1, with 12 bases matching TRBD2. With V trimmed by 3 bases and J by 5 bases, 2 bases remained unmatched. Germline CDR1 MDHEN, CDR2 SYDVKM. The length of the CDR3 is 15 residues. The CDR3 DNA reads TGTGCCAGCAGTTTCGGACTAGCGGGGCACAATGAGCAGTTCTTC. The encoded protein is CASSFGLAGHNEQFF.

This clone was seen a handful of times. This rearrangement joins TRBV7-8 to TRBJ2-3; 7 bases map to TRBD1. Germline CDR1 and CDR2: SGHVS and FQNEAQ. This CDR3 spans 16 amino acids. V lost 2 bases and J lost 5; bases outside the gene matches: 10. CDR3 coding DNA: TGTGCCAGCAGCTTAAGGGGGCTGGGTTTGCAAGATACGCAGTATTTT. It is translated as CASSLRGLGLQDTQYF.

The V and J genes are TRBV5-4 and TRBJ2-2, with no clear D. Germline V gene data show CDR1 as SGHNT and CDR2 as YYREEE (reference sequence). The germline V and J ends were trimmed by 2 bases and 1 base, with 6 bases remaining between them. The CDR3 is 14 amino acids. The CDR3 is CASSFGRNTGELFF. The DNA of the CDR3 is TGTGCCAGCAGCTTCGGCAGGAACACCGGGGAGCTGTTTTTT.

This rearrangement joins TRBV5-1 to TRBJ2-7; TRBD2 matches at 9 bases. CDR1 and CDR2 from the germline V gene are SGHRS and YFSETQ. Trimming took 0 bases from V and 6 from J; bases not matched to a gene: 7. This CDR3 is built from 15 residues. In DNA form, the CDR3 reads TGCGCCAGCAGCTTGGCTGCGGGGGGGCAATCCGAGCAGTACTTC. This translates into CASSLAAGGQSEQYF.

A remark on this clone: Germline and junction disagree at one end, which may indicate a read error. The chain employs TRBV23-1 and TRBJ1-2, with 7 nucleotides matching TRBD1. TRBV23-1 is annotated as an ORF whose role is uncertain. The CDR3 spans 17 residues. As DNA, the CDR3 is TGCACCAGCAGTCATCTCTTTAGACAGGGTAGAGACTATGGCTACACCTTC. Protein: CTSSHLFRQGRDYGYTF.

This clone was observed many times. This sequence joins TRBV10-3 and TRBJ2-7, with 7 bases fitting TRBD1. Trimming at V came to 8 bases and at J to 5 bases, leaving 12 bases not matched to a gene. There are 14 residues in the CDR3. Germline V gives CDR1 ENHRY, CDR2 SYGVKD. The CDR3 region is CAISDRQGSHEQYF. CDR3 DNA: TGTGCCATCTCTGATCGACAGGGTTCCCACGAGCAGTACTTC.

The chain has TRBV18 and TRBJ2-7; 9 nucleotides agree with TRBD1. Trimming removed 4 bases from V and 2 bases from J; junction bases left unmatched: 0. Per the germline V gene, CDR1 is KGHSH and CDR2 is LQKENI. The CDR3 is made up of 13 amino acids. The CDR3 region has the DNA TGTGCCAGCTCACGGGACAGGGCCTACGAGCAGTACTTC. Residues: CASSRDRAYEQYF.

This clone was detected a few times. The rearrangement links TRBV7-2 to TRBJ2-6, with TRBD1 matching over 8 bases. The CDR3 has 17 residues. Germline V lookup: CDR1 SGHTA, CDR2 FQGNSA. J lost 2 bases, V lost 1 base, and 4 bases had no gene match. The CDR3 coding sequence is TGTGCCAGCAGCTTAGGGACAGGGTTCACTGGGGCCAACGTCCTGACTTTC. It translates to CASSLGTGFTGANVLTF.

This clone occurred a few times. This chain uses TRBV6-6 with TRBJ2-1; 7 positions agree with TRBD1. This CDR3 is 15 amino acids long. With V trimmed by 0 bases and J by 8 bases, 7 bases remained unmatched. Germline values: CDR1 MNHNY, CDR2 SVGAGI (reference sequence). CDR3 sequence: CASSYSIQGFDEQFF. The CDR3 DNA reads TGTGCCAGCAGTTACTCGATACAGGGGTTTGATGAGCAGTTCTTC.

This clone was seen more than once but under ten times. The gene calls are TRBV10-3 and TRBJ2-3; TRBD2 is a possible D gene (5 bases). Looked up from germline, CDR1 is ENHRY and CDR2 is SYGVKD. V lost 7 bases and J lost 4, with 12 bases in between. CDR3 length: 13 residues. CDR3 in DNA: TGTGCCATCAAGGGCGGGTCTGCAGATACGCAGTATTTT. It codes for CAIKGGSADTQYF.

This clone was counted a few times. This sample also contains other DNA sequences that code for the same CDR3. The chain recombines TRBV28 with TRBJ1-5; a possible D gene is TRBD1 (5 bases). Trimming took 5 bases from V and 7 from J, leaving 9 bases between them. The CDR3 is 12 residues long. CDR1 MDHEN and CDR2 SYDVKM come from the germline V gene. The CDR3 spells CASSLWGQPQHF. CDR3 sequence (DNA): TGTGCCAGCAGTCTTTGGGGCCAGCCCCAGCATTTT.

This rearrangement joins TRBV29-1 to TRBJ1-4, with 9 bases lining up with TRBD1. The junction had 8 bases not matched to a gene; V was cut back by 7 bases and J by 5 bases. The CDR3 consists of 14 residues. Germline assignment: CDR1 SQVTM and CDR2 ANQGSEA. The CDR3 DNA reads TGCAGCGGCAAACTCGGGACAGGGAATGAAAAACTGTTTTTT. Amino acid sequence: CSGKLGTGNEKLFF.

The gene calls are TRBV14 and TRBJ2-5, with TRBD2 matching 7 bases. J was trimmed by 4 bases and V by 2 bases; bases with no gene match: 16. The CDR3 contains 18 residues. CDR1 is SGHDN and CDR2 is FVKESK in the germline V gene. The DNA of the CDR3 is TGTGCCAGCAGCCAACGACGACCCCTCGGGGGGTTCGGAGAGACCCAGTACTTC. This encodes CASSQRRPLGGFGETQYF.

The chain links TRBV19 to TRBJ1-2; no clear D gene. Germline assignment: CDR1 LNHDA and CDR2 SQIVND (reference sequence). The CDR3 length is 13 residues. Trimming pared 3 bases from V and 2 bases from J, leaving 7 bases between. The CDR3 nucleotides read TGTGCCAGTAGTATGGGAGAGAACTATGGCTACACCTTC. Protein sequence: CASSMGENYGYTF.

The chain employs TRBV19 and TRBJ2-4, with TRBD1 matching 9 bases. CDR1 and CDR2 (germline): LNHDA, SQIVND (reference sequence). With 1 base clipped from V and 7 bases from J, the junction kept 5 bases outside the gene matches. The CDR3 is 15 amino acids. CDR3 sequence reads: CASSIVQGARNIQYF. The DNA for the CDR3 is TGTGCCAGTAGTATAGTACAGGGGGCGAGGAACATTCAGTACTTC. The full variable domain, with the rest looked up from reference TRBV19 and TRBJ2-4, is DGGITQSPKYLFRKEGQNVTLSCEQNLNHDAMYWYRQDPGQGLRLIYYSQIVNDFQKGDIAEGYSVSREKKESFPLTVTSAQKNPTAFYLCASSIVQGARNIQYFGAGTRLSVL.

The chain carries TRBV7-2 and TRBJ2-7; a possible D gene is TRBD1 (6 bases). Deletions cut 6 bases from V and 8 bases from J, with 11 bases between. Germline V gene lookup returns CDR1 SGHTA and CDR2 FQGNSA. The CDR3 runs 11 residues. For the CDR3, the DNA is TGTGCCAGCAGGGAAACAGGGAAGCAGTACTTC. Encoded protein: CASRETGKQYF.

The chain joins TRBV6-6 to TRBJ2-7; D remains ambiguous. The CDR3 covers 14 residues. The ends were cut back, 0 bases at V and 1 base at J, with 7 bases in the middle. The germline CDR1 and CDR2 sequences are MNHNY and SVGAGI (reference sequence). The CDR3 protein is CASSYSTLSYEQYF. CDR3 nucleotides: TGTGCCAGCAGTTACTCGACCCTTTCCTACGAGCAGTACTTC.

This chain links TRBV7-3 with TRBJ2-1, with D tentatively TRBD1 (6 bases). V was trimmed by 0 bases and J by 7 bases, leaving 10 bases between them. The CDR3 sequence is 14 residues long. CDR1 and CDR2 (germline): SGHTA, FQGTGA. CDR3 nucleotides: TGTGCCAGCAGCTTAACCCTGGACAGAAATGAGCAGTTCTTC. It translates to CASSLTLDRNEQFF.

The rearrangement joins TRBV9 to TRBJ2-7; the D is unclear. This CDR3 spans 13 amino acids. The V and J ends lost 4 bases and 2 bases respectively, with 10 bases between them. Germline V gene sequence: CDR1 SGDLS, CDR2 YYNGEE. The CDR3 loop reads CASSRPPTYEQYF. The CDR3 DNA sequence: TGTGCCAGCAGCCGGCCGCCAACCTACGAGCAGTACTTC.

The chain joins TRBV19 to TRBJ1-3; D uncertain. V was clipped by 6 bases and J by 0 bases, with 12 bases between them. The germline gives CDR1 LNHDA, CDR2 SQIVND (reference sequence). The CDR3 consists of 15 residues. Here the CDR3 DNA reads TGTGCCAGTAGGCCCCCATGGATCTCTGGAAACACCATATATTTT. As protein: CASRPPWISGNTIYF.

This rearrangement joins TRBV10-3 to TRBJ1-1; 11 positions agree with TRBD1. The CDR3 consists of 14 residues. Trimming removed 6 bases from V and 5 bases from J; junction bases left unmatched: 5. Germline V gives CDR1 ENHRY, CDR2 SYGVKD. The CDR3 spells CAIRSDRGRTEAFF. For the CDR3, the DNA is TGTGCCATCAGGTCGGACAGGGGGCGGACTGAAGCTTTCTTT.

The chain links TRBV18 to TRBJ1-5; D is undetermined. The CDR3 spans 13 residues. CDR1 and CDR2 from the germline V gene are KGHSH and LQKENI. V was shortened by 1 base and J by 7 bases, with 8 bases between the two germline ends. CDR3 sequence (DNA): TGTGCCAGCTCACCACAGGGAGGCCAGCCCCAGCATTTT. Protein sequence: CASSPQGGQPQHF.

This clone was counted a few times. The J gene is TRBJ1-1, the V gene TRBV12-5, with 10 bases aligning to TRBD1. Germline CDR1 and CDR2: LGHNT and FRNRAP. The V gene end was trimmed by 0 bases and the J gene end by 5 bases; junction bases not matched to a gene: 9. The CDR3 extends over 17 amino acids. CDR3 coding DNA: TGTGCTAGTGGTTTGGTATTGGGGGACAGGGGTGGGACTGAAGCTTTCTTT. This translates into CASGLVLGDRGGTEAFF.

In its sample, this clone was seen a few times. This chain joins TRBV9 and TRBJ2-1; D is uncertain. Germline V gene sequence: CDR1 SGDLS, CDR2 YYNGEE. This CDR3 is built from 15 residues. The germline V and J ends were trimmed by 2 bases and 6 bases, with 15 bases remaining between them. Here the CDR3 reads CASSVSLAPTNEQFF. The DNA of the CDR3 is TGTGCCAGCAGCGTGAGTCTTGCCCCGACCAATGAGCAGTTCTTC.